The T cell receptor beta chain under discussion was sequenced for a study of blood T cells in healthy people across ages. Study-wide results and caveats: TCR beta diversity, measured per million T cells, fell in a roughly linear way with age.

CDR1 is SNHLY and CDR2 is FYNNEI in the germline V gene. The CDR3 contains 13 residues. V was pared by 4 bases and J by 10 bases, with 13 bases between. As for this clonotype: The antigen is undetermined.

Combining a sample-barcoded 5' primer with a J-beta primer mix, a second PCR ran for roughly 6 to 11 cycles. Each CDR3 protein is one row after TCRdb ran MiXCR on the 5' RACE reads. The sample has about 650,000 distinct CDR3 sequences; over 40% are singletons. The TCR sequence derives from a woman of 80 years or more in good health. V gene TRBV2 combines with J gene TRBJ1-4, with no clear D. Input material: blood. The CDR3 protein is CASSGRNGGKLFF. CDR3 nucleotides: TGTGCCAGCAGTGGACGGAACGGTGGAAAACTGTTTTTT.